Sequencing of this T cell receptor beta chain was carried out in a study of beta chain features in type 1 diabetes. The single heparinised draw taken from each donor contained about 110 mL of blood on average. Cells sorted by CD45RO/CCR7/CD25/CD127/CD95/CD27 comprised CD4+ naive, central memory, regulatory and stem cell-like memory cells. The entirety of the isolated RNA underwent reverse transcription, so expressed TCRB transcripts were sequenced. Some clones are missing from TCRdb's copy, which holds only in-frame ones; the method was immunoSEQ multiplex PCR. The sample lists roughly 500,000 clones; about 29% were seen once. Study-level results: Within each of all four CD4+ subsets, Type 1 diabetes patients had TCRB CDR3s that were moderately but significantly shorter.

This clone was counted between two and nine times. Its antigen remains unknown. The CDR3 is 15 residues long. The V end was cut by 0 bases, the J end by 4 bases, with 12 bases between. Germline CDR1 and CDR2: MGHRA and YSYEKL. Sequenced: naive CD4+ T cells from blood. The rearrangement uses TRBV4-1 and TRBJ1-2, with D hard to call. This receptor was taken from a man younger than 35 in good health. For the CDR3, the DNA is TGCGCCAGCAGCCAAGATCCAACGGACCTCTATGGCTACACCTTC. It is translated as CASSQDPTDLYGYTF.